These 5 T cell receptor beta chains originate from one sample sequenced in a study of shared clonotypes between healthy human individuals. TCRdb's table, derived via immunoSEQ multiplex PCR, lists solely in-frame clones and lacks some. The sample consists of around 1.9 million clones, 93% of them appearing once. As defined, naive CD8 cells were CD45RO-negative and positively selected for CCR7, with terminally differentiated effector memory CD45RA+ cells excluded. Sequences were obtained from naive CD8+ T cells from PBMCs. The source of these receptors is a man between 18 and 29 years old in good health. Some clones in this sample may be carry-over from other donors' samples.

V is TRBV19 and J is TRBJ2-5; weak D call: TRBD2 (6 bases). V gave up 5 bases and J gave up 6 bases, with 19 bases separating them. There are 15 residues in the CDR3. CDR1 and CDR2 from the germline V gene are LNHDA and SQIVND (reference sequence). This CDR3 reads CASSATSPPRKTQYF. CDR3 nucleotide sequence: TGTGCCAGTAGTGCGACTAGTCCCCCGAGAAAGACCCAGTACTTC.

This clone was recorded once. For the CDR3, the DNA is TGCGCCAGCAGCCAAGAATCGAGCACCAATGAGCAGTTCTTC. It codes for CASSQESSTNEQFF. V usage is TRBV4-1 and J usage is TRBJ2-1, with D unresolved. Trimming pared 0 bases from V and 6 bases from J, leaving 9 bases between. This CDR3 region has 14 residues. Germline V gene data show CDR1 as MGHRA and CDR2 as YSYEKL.

As for this clone: Distinct nucleotide sequences in the sample also encode this CDR3. This chain links TRBV27 with TRBJ2-7; D ambiguous. This CDR3 region has 13 residues. Trimming cost V 4 bases and J 4 bases, with 11 bases left between them. Per germline, CDR1 MNHEY and CDR2 SMNVEV (reference sequence). CDR3 bases: TGTGCCAGCAGTTATACGGGCTCTTACGAGCAGTACTTC. This gives the protein CASSYTGSYEQYF.

The chain employs TRBV27 and TRBJ2-1; D assignment may be TRBD1 or TRBD2 (7 bases each). The CDR3 is 14 residues long. Trimming left V 7 bases short and J 6 bases short, with 16 bases between. Germline lookup yields CDR1 MNHEY and CDR2 SMNVEV (reference sequence). The CDR3 DNA reads as TGTGCCAGCACACCAGGGGGGGGGATCAATGAGCAGTTCTTC. Its translation is CASTPGGGINEQFF.

The rearrangement uses TRBV29-1 and TRBJ1-2, with 10 bases that match TRBD1. The CDR3 loop spans 13 amino acids. V lost 6 bases to trimming and J lost 7 bases; unmatched junction nucleotides: 8. Germline V gene sequence: CDR1 SQVTM, CDR2 ANQGSEA. This CDR3 is CSVWETGGLGYTF. The CDR3 region has the DNA TGCAGCGTGTGGGAGACAGGGGGCCTTGGCTACACCTTC.